The sequence of this TCR beta chain was determined in a study of PD-1 blockade in classical Hodgkin lymphoma. Each and every patient relapsed after autologous stem cell transplantation, and patients got differing brentuximab vedotin exposure. Libraries were prepared by immunoSEQ multiplex PCR; TCRdb keeps only in-frame clonotypes and omits some of them. Of 45,000 to 65,000 clones in the sample, around 75% were seen once. The CDR3 covers 13 residues. CDR1 is LNHDA, CDR2 SQIVND, per germline (reference sequence). J lost 3 bases, V lost 7 bases, and 5 bases had no gene match. The rearrangement joins TRBV19 to TRBJ1-2; 7 nucleotides agree with TRBD1. The sample in question was peripheral blood mononuclear cells (PBMCs), obtained before the second cycle of nivolumab. The origin of this receptor is a human donor with classical Hodgkin lymphoma. CDR3 coding DNA: TGTGCCAGTAATCCAACAGGGGACTATGGCTACACCTTC. Its protein is CASNPTGDYGYTF.